This TCR beta chain derives from a study of shared clonotypes between healthy human individuals. Positively selected for CCR7, the CD45RO-negative cells used as naive CD8 cells excluded terminally differentiated effector memory CD45RA+ cells. The donors were all Caucasian adults (living in Nashville, Tennessee). In regard to this clone: What it binds is unknown.

Whole-study results and caveats: Sequencing depth was predicted to influence how clonotypes are shared among donors.

The CDR3 is 16 residues long. V gave up 4 bases and J gave up 0 bases, with 16 bases separating them. Clones were sequenced by immunoSEQ multiplex PCR, and TCRdb holds only the in-frame ones, with some missing. The sample contains hundreds of thousands of clones, approximately 92% of which appear only once. This sequence originates from a man in his thirties or forties in good health. Sequencing input: naive CD8+ T cells sorted from blood. The chain couples TRBV23-1 to TRBJ2-7; D is undetermined. TRBV23-1 belongs to the ORF category, with a function that is uncertain. The CDR3 region has the DNA TGCGCCAGCAGTCCCCCTACGGTCAGTAGCTCCTACGAGCAGTACTTC. Translating gives CASSPPTVSSSYEQYF.